Listed below are T cell receptor beta chains from one sample, sequenced in a study of shared clonotypes between healthy human individuals. Clones were read by immunoSEQ multiplex PCR, and TCRdb kept only the in-frame ones, dropping some. The sample has millions of clones, about 92% seen once. The specimen was naive CD8+ T cells from PBMCs. Receptors originate from a man in his late teens or twenties in good health. Some clones in this sample may be carry-over from other donors' samples. Both conserved end residues are part of each CDR3. A D gene is named only where the DNA matches it firmly. The listing skips clone size in some rows; elsewhere it reads once, few, many or a size class.

CDR3,DNA,J,size,D,V
CASSSRARDEQYF,TGTGCCAGCAGCTCCCGGGCTCGGGACGAGCAGTACTTC,TRBJ2-7,once,NA,TRBV9
CASSATVNTEAFF,TGCGCCAGCAGCGCGACGGTGAACACTGAAGCTTTCTTT,TRBJ1-1,few,NA,TRBV5-1
CASNNAGADTQYF,TGCGCCAGCAATAACGCAGGGGCAGATACGCAGTATTTT,TRBJ2-3,NA,NA,TRBV10-2
CASRGTTPTNEKLFF,TGTGCCAGCAGGGGGACGACTCCAACTAATGAAAAACTGTTTTTT,TRBJ1-4,NA,NA,TRBV28
CASSPWGAGRTDTQYF,TGTGCCAGCAGCCCTTGGGGAGCGGGACGCACAGATACGCAGTATTTT,TRBJ2-3,NA,TRBD2,TRBV7-3
CASSLASGGSYEQYF,TGTGCCAGCAGCTTAGCTAGCGGGGGCTCCTACGAGCAGTACTTC,TRBJ2-7,few,TRBD2,TRBV7-3
CASSFGEAFF,TGTGCCAGCAGCTTTGGAGAAGCTTTCTTT,TRBJ1-1,NA,NA,TRBV7-9
CASSGGDTSSGNTIYF,TGTGCCAGCAGCGGGGGGGACACCAGCTCTGGAAACACCATATATTTT,TRBJ1-3,once,NA,TRBV9
CASSQAGHPTDTQYF,TGCGCCAGCAGCCAAGCCGGCCATCCCACAGATACGCAGTATTTT,TRBJ2-3,once,NA,TRBV4-1
CASSVGAGAWQYNEQFF,TGTGCCAGCAGCGTAGGGGCGGGAGCCTGGCAATACAATGAGCAGTTCTTC,TRBJ2-1,NA,TRBD2,TRBV9